The 19 T cell receptor beta chains listed next were all sequenced from one sample in a study of shared clonotypes between healthy human individuals. Assay used: immunoSEQ multiplex PCR; TCRdb lists only in-frame clones, some missing. Of 2 million to 2.5 million clones in the sample, around 90% are singletons; the top ten hold around 0.35%. Sequenced input: naive CD4+ T cells from PBMCs. The subset here: CD45RA+ positively selected. These receptors all stem from a man aged 18 to 29 in good health. Some clones in this sample may be carry-over from other donors' samples.

V gene TRBV9 combines with J gene TRBJ2-7; 8 bases align to TRBD1. Germline loops: CDR1 SGDLS, CDR2 YYNGEE. With V trimmed by 8 bases and J by 0 bases, 4 bases remained unmatched. This CDR3 has 13 amino acids. The CDR3 DNA is TGTGCCAGTTCCAGGGGGCCCTCCTACGAGCAGTACTTC. As protein: CASSRGPSYEQYF.

The V call is TRBV6-1, the J call TRBJ2-1; 8 nucleotides line up with TRBD1. Unmatched junction bases numbered 3, after V lost 6 bases and J lost 2 bases. The CDR3 loop spans 14 amino acids. Germline-derived CDR1 and CDR2 are MNHNS and SASEGT. CDR3: CASRQGGPYNEQFF. The CDR3 DNA reads as TGTGCCAGCAGACAGGGGGGACCCTACAATGAGCAGTTCTTC.

The chain carries TRBV6-5 and TRBJ2-5; TRBD2 matches 9 bases. V dropped 0 bases and J dropped 5; count of bases not matched to a gene: 7. The germline gives CDR1 MNHEY, CDR2 SVGAGI. The CDR3 is 16 amino acids. CDR3 region: CASSYSLAGNVETQYF. CDR3 coding DNA: TGTGCCAGCAGTTACTCTCTAGCGGGAAATGTGGAGACCCAGTACTTC.

The genes are TRBV5-4 and TRBJ2-3; D unresolved. The V gene's germline CDR1 is SGHNT and CDR2 YYREEE (reference sequence). Trimming took off 4 bases at V and 8 bases at J, with 14 bases between the two ends. There are 13 residues in the CDR3. CDR3 loop: CASSAAATGTQYF. The CDR3 nucleotides read TGTGCCAGCAGCGCCGCAGCCACGGGTACGCAGTATTTT. The full variable domain, its missing parts supplied by reference TRBV5-4 and TRBJ2-3, is ETGVTQSPTHLIKTRGQQVTLRCSSQSGHNTVSWYQQALGQGPQFIFQYYREEENGRGNFPPRFSGLQFPNYSSELNVNALELDDSALYLCASSAAATGTQYFGPGTRLTVL.

This clone is a singleton in its sample. The chain recombines TRBV28 with TRBJ1-1, with 7 bases fitting TRBD1. V dropped 8 bases and J dropped 2; count of bases not matched to a gene: 8. This CDR3 contains 14 residues. Germline-derived CDR1 and CDR2 are MDHEN and SYDVKM. CDR3 nucleotide sequence: TGTGCCAGCCGAGTGGGACAGCCAAACACTGAAGCTTTCTTT. Translating it yields CASRVGQPNTEAFF.

This clone has just one count. This chain uses TRBV5-1 with TRBJ2-1; 11 positions match TRBD2. CDR1 and CDR2 from the germline V gene are SGHRS and YFSETQ. CDR3 length: 17 amino acids. V lost 0 bases to trimming and J lost 2 bases; unmatched junction nucleotides: 4. CDR3 DNA: TGCGCCAGCAGCTTGGATACTAGCGGGAGTACCTACAATGAGCAGTTCTTC. It is translated as CASSLDTSGSTYNEQFF. Filled out from reference TRBV5-1 and TRBJ2-1, the complete variable domain reads KAGVTQTPRYLIKTRGQQVTLSCSPISGHRSVSWYQQTPGQGLQFLFEYFSETQRNKGNFPGRFSGRQFSNSRSEMNVSTLELGDSALYLCASSLDTSGSTYNEQFFGPGTRLTVL.

The rearrangement joins TRBV11-2 to TRBJ2-7, with 11 bases lining up with TRBD2. V shed 2 bases, J shed 6 bases, and the junction held 6 bases outside the gene matches. Germline loops: CDR1 SGHAT, CDR2 FQNNGV. The CDR3 is made up of 15 amino acids. DNA for the CDR3: TGTGCCAGCAGCTTACAACTAGCGGGAGTACTCGAGCAGTACTTC. Its protein is CASSLQLAGVLEQYF.

The genes are TRBV9 and TRBJ2-5; 11 nucleotides line up with TRBD2. Germline lookup yields CDR1 SGDLS and CDR2 YYNGEE. This CDR3 is built from 16 residues. Losses at the gene ends were 1 base for V and 3 bases for J; bases not matched to a gene: 5. The CDR3 bases are TGTGCCAGCAGCGTAAAGCTAGCGGGAGGTGAAGAGACCCAGTACTTC. Translation gives CASSVKLAGGEETQYF.

V is TRBV29-1 and J is TRBJ2-3, with TRBD1 matching over 7 bases. The CDR3 has 14 residues. With V trimmed by 4 bases and J by 0 bases, 4 bases remained unmatched. The germline V gene encodes CDR1 SQVTM and CDR2 ANQGSEA. CDR3 residues: CSVVQGVSTDTQYF. Written as DNA, the CDR3 is TGCAGCGTTGTGCAGGGGGTCAGCACAGATACGCAGTATTTT.

This rearrangement joins TRBV2 to TRBJ2-5; D unclear. Germline lookup yields CDR1 SNHLY and CDR2 FYNNEI. V was trimmed by 7 bases and J by 3 bases, leaving 12 bases between them. The CDR3 is made up of 13 amino acids. Here the CDR3 DNA reads TGTGCCAGCACCCCCCGAGGAAAAGAGACCCAGTACTTC. It encodes CASTPRGKETQYF. The full variable domain, its missing parts supplied by reference TRBV2 and TRBJ2-5, is EPEVTQTPSHQVTQMGQEVILRCVPISNHLYFYWYRQILGQKVEFLVSFYNNEISEKSEIFDDQFSVERPDGSNFTLKIRSTKLEDSAMYFCASTPRGKETQYFGPGTRLLVL.

The chain combines TRBV5-1 with TRBJ2-5; 13 positions match TRBD2. The J segment lost 5 bases and the V segment lost 4 bases, leaving 8 bases of the junction unmatched. CDR3 length: 16 amino acids. Germline CDR1 is SGHRS and CDR2 is YFSETQ. The DNA for the CDR3 is TGCGCCAGCAGCATGGGGACTAGCGGGACTCCGGAGACCCAGTACTTC. The encoded protein is CASSMGTSGTPETQYF.

The chain is built from TRBV5-8 and TRBJ2-1; D is ambiguous. The CDR3 contains 15 residues. V was trimmed by 4 bases and J by 5 bases, leaving 16 bases between them. Germline V gene data show CDR1 as SGHTS and CDR2 as YDEGEE. This chain's CDR3 is CASSPARGINNEQFF. The CDR3 nucleotides read TGTGCCAGCAGCCCGGCGCGTGGGATTAACAATGAGCAGTTCTTC.

The chain combines TRBV4-2 with TRBJ2-1; D is perhaps TRBD1 or TRBD2 (5 bases each). Germline values: CDR1 LGHNA, CDR2 YNFKEQ. This CDR3 has 17 residues. Trimming took 3 bases from V and 6 from J, leaving 21 bases between them. The CDR3 bases are TGTGCCAGCAGCCATCACACGGGACGGTCGGTTGGCAATGAGCAGTTCTTC. Its translation is CASSHHTGRSVGNEQFF.

This clone appeared once. The chain uses TRBV28 and TRBJ1-2; tentative D call: TRBD1 (5 bases). V was shortened by 8 bases and J by 4 bases, with 20 bases between the two germline ends. CDR1 is MDHEN and CDR2 is SYDVKM in the germline V gene. This CDR3 region has 15 residues. In nucleotides, the CDR3 is TGTGCCAGCGAAAAGGTCGGGGGGATGGTCTATGGCTACACCTTC. Translating gives CASEKVGGMVYGYTF.

The chain links TRBV27 to TRBJ2-1; D call uncertain. Trimming pared 2 bases from V and 8 bases from J, leaving 10 bases between. This CDR3 comprises 13 residues. From germline, CDR1 is MNHEY and CDR2 SMNVEV (reference sequence). CDR3 sequence: CASSLRYGDEQFF. CDR3 nucleotides: TGTGCCAGCAGTTTAAGGTATGGGGATGAGCAGTTCTTC.

The chain carries TRBV6-5 and TRBJ2-7; the match to TRBD1 covers 7 bases. With V trimmed by 5 bases and J by 0 bases, 4 bases remained unmatched. CDR1 and CDR2 from the germline V gene are MNHEY and SVGAGI. The CDR3 covers 14 residues. CDR3: CASSRDRLSYEQYF. The CDR3 nucleotides read TGTGCCAGCAGTCGGGACAGACTCTCCTACGAGCAGTACTTC.

This chain uses TRBV30 with TRBJ1-4; maybe TRBD1 (5 bases). Trimming took off 5 bases at V and 8 bases at J, with 18 bases between the two ends. This CDR3 contains 14 residues. The germline CDR1 and CDR2 sequences are GTSNPN and SVGIG (reference sequence). This CDR3 is CAWGGGGLGEKLFF. In DNA, the CDR3 is TGTGCCTGGGGAGGTGGGGGATTAGGGGAAAAACTGTTTTTT.

The rearrangement uses TRBV5-6 and TRBJ1-2, with TRBD1 matching over 10 bases. The CDR3 totals 15 residues. Germline CDR1 and CDR2: SGHDT and YYEEEE. Trimming at V came to 0 bases and at J to 5 bases, leaving 4 bases not matched to a gene. CDR3 nucleotides: TGTGCCAGCAGCTTGGGGGACAGGGGCGGGTATGGCTACACCTTC. Residues: CASSLGDRGGYGYTF.

This clone was seen a single time. At the DNA level, this CDR3 is encoded by other sequences in the same sample as well. The V gene is TRBV5-1, the J gene TRBJ2-1; 13 positions agree with TRBD2. CDR3 size: 14 residues. V lost 3 bases and J lost 10; bases outside the gene matches: 4. The germline gives CDR1 SGHRS, CDR2 YFSETQ. The DNA of the CDR3 is TGCGCCAGCAGCTCGGGACTAGCGGGATTAGAGCAGTTCTTC. It encodes CASSSGLAGLEQFF. Full variable domain (missing parts from reference TRBV5-1 and TRBJ2-1): KAGVTQTPRYLIKTRGQQVTLSCSPISGHRSVSWYQQTPGQGLQFLFEYFSETQRNKGNFPGRFSGRQFSNSRSEMNVSTLELGDSALYLCASSSGLAGLEQFFGPGTRLTVL.